Following are 22 T cell receptor beta chains from one sample sequenced in a study of cytomegalovirus exposure and HLA in healthy donors. Primers: 60 Vbeta forward and 13 Jbeta reverse. Method: immunoSEQ multiplex PCR; TCRdb's copy keeps in-frame clones and lacks some. The sample has around 200,000 clones; 83% are singletons. The sample comprised PBMCs. The receptors stem from a man in his forties or fifties in good health and CMV-seronegative.

The chain joins TRBV6-6 to TRBJ2-5, with 7 bases fitting TRBD1. The J call may not be correct, given that the DNA end is closer to TRBJ2-7. CDR3 length equals 14 residues. CDR1 is MNHNY, CDR2 SVGAGI, per germline (reference sequence). The CDR3 nucleotides read TGTGCCAGCAGTTACGGGGACAGCTCCTACGAGCAGTACTTC. Translation: CASSYGDSSYEQYF.

The V call is TRBV7-9, the J call TRBJ1-2; D perhaps matches TRBD1 (5 bases). The V gene lost 5 bases and the J gene lost 3 bases, with 16 bases spanning the gap. The CDR3 extends over 15 amino acids. CDR1 SEHNR and CDR2 FQNEAQ come from the germline V gene (reference sequence). CDR3 nucleotide sequence: TGTGCCAGCAGCCCCCGGGGGTGGGCCTACTATGGCTACACCTTC. The encoded protein is CASSPRGWAYYGYTF.

This clone was counted a few times. J is TRBJ2-5 and V is TRBV7-2, with a tentative D call TRBD1 (5 bases). TRBJ2-7 matches the DNA end more closely, so the J call is doubtful. The CDR3 totals 14 residues. Per germline, CDR1 SGHTA and CDR2 FQGNSA. The CDR3 DNA reads as TGTGCCAGCAGCTTAGGTGGGCAGGGCTACGAGCAGTACTTC. Translating it yields CASSLGGQGYEQYF.

The chain joins TRBV5-1 to TRBJ1-4, with TRBD1 matching 9 bases. With 2 bases clipped from V and 8 bases from J, the junction kept 7 bases outside the gene matches. Germline V lookup: CDR1 SGHRS, CDR2 YFSETQ. The length of the CDR3 is 15 residues. As DNA, the CDR3 is TGCGCCAGCAGCTTAACCGGGACAGGGCACGAAAAACTGTTTTTT. It translates to CASSLTGTGHEKLFF.

This chain uses TRBV6-1 with TRBJ2-7; TRBD2 matches 12 bases. With V trimmed by 6 bases and J by 3 bases, 3 bases remained unmatched. Germline CDR1 MNHNS, CDR2 SASEGT. The length of the CDR3 is 14 residues. This CDR3 reads CASRRGLAGYEQYF. In DNA, the CDR3 is TGTGCCAGCAGACGGGGACTAGCGGGCTACGAGCAGTACTTC.

The table lists this clone with a count of one. The V gene is TRBV7-9, the J gene TRBJ1-5; unclear D gene. The germline gives CDR1 SEHNR, CDR2 FQNEAQ (reference sequence). V was cut by 1 base and J by 1 base, with 11 bases left in between. CDR3 length: 16 amino acids. CDR3 DNA: TGTGCCAGCAGCTTAGTTATCCCGGGGAGCAATCAGCCCCAGCATTTT. It encodes CASSLVIPGSNQPQHF.

The chain uses TRBV6-6 and TRBJ1-1; no reliable D call. This CDR3 is built from 14 residues. V was cut by 2 bases and J by 0 bases, with 7 bases left in between. Germline-derived CDR1 and CDR2 are MNHNY and SVGAGI (reference sequence). CDR3 DNA: TGTGCCAGCAGTTACGAGCGACTGAACACTGAAGCTTTCTTT. This codes for CASSYERLNTEAFF.

The rearrangement joins TRBV6-5 to TRBJ2-1, with 9 bases identical to TRBD1. The J segment lost 13 bases and the V segment lost 8 bases, leaving 15 bases of the junction unmatched. The CDR3 totals 14 residues. Germline CDR1 is MNHEY and CDR2 is SVGAGI. This CDR3 reads CASEQQGAGTEQFF. CDR3 DNA sequence: TGTGCCAGCGAGCAACAGGGGGCCGGGACAGAACAGTTCTTC.

The chain joins TRBV6-5 to TRBJ1-6; no clear D. This CDR3 is built from 12 residues. Trimming shortened V by 6 bases and J by 10 bases, and 10 bases separated the two germline ends. Germline loops: CDR1 MNHEY, CDR2 SVGAGI. CDR3 in DNA: TGTGCCAGCAGCGACAATTACTCACCCCTCCACTTT. This gives the protein CASSDNYSPLHF.

The chain links TRBV7-3 to TRBJ1-2; a weak D match, TRBD1 (6 bases). CDR3 length: 13 amino acids. In germline, CDR1 is SGHTA, CDR2 FQGTGA. V lost 0 bases and J lost 8, with 10 bases in between. CDR3 nucleotide sequence: TGTGCCAGCAGCTTAACGAACAGGGACGGCTACACCTTC. Translating it yields CASSLTNRDGYTF.

This chain links TRBV4-2 with TRBJ2-1; 7 bases agree with TRBD1. J gave up 7 bases and V 4 bases, and 13 bases lay outside the gene matches. CDR1 LGHNA and CDR2 YNFKEQ come from the germline V gene. The CDR3 loop spans 16 amino acids. CDR3 in DNA: TGTGCCAGCAGCCTCCAAGGGGCAGGGGGATCGAATGAGCAGTTCTTC. It is translated as CASSLQGAGGSNEQFF.

This clone was observed a single time. V is TRBV19 and J is TRBJ2-2, with D possibly TRBD2 on 6 matching bases. With 2 bases removed from V and 7 bases from J, the gap between germline ends came to 8 bases. The length of the CDR3 is 13 residues. The V gene's germline CDR1 is LNHDA and CDR2 SQIVND (reference sequence). CDR3 bases: TGTGCCAGTAGTATATGGGGGGACGGGGAGCTGTTTTTT. This sequence encodes CASSIWGDGELFF.

CDR3 bases: TGTGCCAGCAGCCAAGAGGCGTGGCGGGAGATAGCCAAAAACATTCAGTACTTC. It codes for CASSQEAWREIAKNIQYF. This chain links TRBV4-2 with TRBJ2-4; 7 bases match TRBD2. The CDR3 runs to 18 residues. The trim removed 0 bases at V and 0 bases at J, leaving 8 bases unmatched. Germline values: CDR1 LGHNA, CDR2 YNFKEQ.

The chain joins TRBV6-5 to TRBJ1-1; D uncertain. This CDR3 is 16 amino acids long. V was trimmed by 1 base and J by 0 bases, leaving 12 bases between them. The germline V gene has CDR1 MNHEY and CDR2 SVGAGI. CDR3 DNA sequence: TGTGCCAGCAGTTACTTCCGAGGTGCGGTGAACACTGAAGCTTTCTTT. Encoded protein: CASSYFRGAVNTEAFF.

The rearrangement links TRBV5-6 to TRBJ2-7, with 9 bases lining up with TRBD1. CDR3 size: 19 residues. Germline V gene lookup returns CDR1 SGHDT and CDR2 YYEEEE. V lost 5 bases to trimming and J lost 7 bases; unmatched junction nucleotides: 25. The CDR3 sequence is CASSFERTGEIIGRGEQYF. In DNA form, the CDR3 reads TGTGCCAGCAGTTTTGAAAGGACAGGGGAAATTATCGGCCGTGGGGAGCAGTACTTC.

The rearrangement uses TRBV5-1 and TRBJ2-2, with 10 bases fitting TRBD2. The germline V gene has CDR1 SGHRS and CDR2 YFSETQ. V shed 0 bases, J shed 5 bases, and the junction held 7 bases outside the gene matches. CDR3 length equals 17 residues. This CDR3 reads CASSLGLAGAGTGELFF. The CDR3, as DNA: TGCGCCAGCAGCTTGGGGCTAGCGGGAGCGGGGACCGGGGAGCTGTTTTTT.

The V gene is TRBV11-1, the J gene TRBJ2-5; tentative D call: TRBD1 (6 bases). The length of the CDR3 is 16 residues. The germline V gene encodes CDR1 SGHAT and CDR2 FQDESV (reference sequence). V lost 5 bases and J lost 2, with 18 bases in between. CDR3 sequence (DNA): TGTGCCAGCAGCCTTACAGGGCCACAGTCTCAAGAGACCCAGTACTTC. Residues: CASSLTGPQSQETQYF.

This chain joins TRBV7-9 and TRBJ1-1; TRBD1 matches at 9 bases. Germline values: CDR1 SEHNR, CDR2 FQNEAQ (reference sequence). The CDR3 sequence is 14 residues long. V dropped 1 base and J dropped 5; count of bases not matched to a gene: 2. The CDR3 nucleotides read TGTGCCAGCAGCTTAGGGACAGGGGAGACTGAAGCTTTCTTT. The encoded protein is CASSLGTGETEAFF. The whole variable domain, filled in from reference TRBV7-9 and TRBJ1-1, reads DTGVSQNPRHKITKRGQNVTFRCDPISEHNRLYWYRQTLGQGPEFLTYFQNEAQLEKSRLLSDRFSAERPKGSFSTLEIQRTEQGDSAMYLCASSLGTGETEAFFGQGTRLTVV.

The CDR3 reads CASSKATAGNTIYF. The CDR3 coding sequence is TGTGCCAGCAGCAAAGCGACAGCGGGAAACACCATATATTTT. The V gene is TRBV7-9, the J gene TRBJ1-3; D perhaps matches TRBD1 (5 bases). This CDR3 spans 14 amino acids. In germline, CDR1 is SEHNR, CDR2 FQNEAQ (reference sequence). V lost 5 bases, J lost 4 bases, and 12 bases lay in between.

The V call is TRBV9, the J call TRBJ2-1; no firm D call. Germline CDR1 SGDLS, CDR2 YYNGEE. The ends were cut back, 4 bases at V and 15 bases at J, with 11 bases in the middle. The CDR3 spans 10 residues. The CDR3: CASSPTPTFF. In nucleotides, the CDR3 is TGTGCCAGCAGCCCTACCCCCACGTTCTTC.

This clone appeared a single time. The J gene is TRBJ1-2, the V gene TRBV19, with a possible D match to TRBD1 (6 bases). This CDR3 contains 14 residues. Germline V CDR1 and CDR2: LNHDA, SQIVND (reference sequence). V was cut by 1 base and J by 2 bases, with 8 bases left in between. In nucleotides, the CDR3 is TGTGCCAGTAGTATAGTCCAGGGGAACTATGGCTACACCTTC. Protein sequence: CASSIVQGNYGYTF. The entire variable domain, with the rest obtained from reference TRBV19 and TRBJ1-2, is as follows: DGGITQSPKYLFRKEGQNVTLSCEQNLNHDAMYWYRQDPGQGLRLIYYSQIVNDFQKGDIAEGYSVSREKKESFPLTVTSAQKNPTAFYLCASSIVQGNYGYTFGSGTRLTVV.

The V and J genes are TRBV19 and TRBJ1-2, with D hard to call. The germline V gene encodes CDR1 LNHDA and CDR2 SQIVND (reference sequence). Trimming removed 0 bases at V and 4 bases at J, with 12 bases between. The CDR3 has 15 amino acids. CDR3: CASSIDLHFTYGYTF. The CDR3 region has the DNA TGTGCCAGTAGTATAGATCTTCACTTTACCTATGGCTACACCTTC.